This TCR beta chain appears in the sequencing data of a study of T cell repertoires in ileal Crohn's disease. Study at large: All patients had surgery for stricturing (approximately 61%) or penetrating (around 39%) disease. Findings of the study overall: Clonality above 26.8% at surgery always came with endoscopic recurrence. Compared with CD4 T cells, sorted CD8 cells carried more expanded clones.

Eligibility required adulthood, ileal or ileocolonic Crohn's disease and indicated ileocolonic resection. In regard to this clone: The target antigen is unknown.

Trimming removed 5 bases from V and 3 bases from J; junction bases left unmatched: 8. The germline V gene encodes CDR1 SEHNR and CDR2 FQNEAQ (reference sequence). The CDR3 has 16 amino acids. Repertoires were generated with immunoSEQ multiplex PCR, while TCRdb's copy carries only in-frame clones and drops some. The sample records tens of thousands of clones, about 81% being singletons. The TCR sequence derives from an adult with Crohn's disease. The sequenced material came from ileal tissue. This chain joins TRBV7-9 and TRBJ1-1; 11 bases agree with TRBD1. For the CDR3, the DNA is TGTGCCAGCAGCGTCGGACAGGGGGCGCAGGACACTGAAGCTTTCTTT. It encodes CASSVGQGAQDTEAFF.